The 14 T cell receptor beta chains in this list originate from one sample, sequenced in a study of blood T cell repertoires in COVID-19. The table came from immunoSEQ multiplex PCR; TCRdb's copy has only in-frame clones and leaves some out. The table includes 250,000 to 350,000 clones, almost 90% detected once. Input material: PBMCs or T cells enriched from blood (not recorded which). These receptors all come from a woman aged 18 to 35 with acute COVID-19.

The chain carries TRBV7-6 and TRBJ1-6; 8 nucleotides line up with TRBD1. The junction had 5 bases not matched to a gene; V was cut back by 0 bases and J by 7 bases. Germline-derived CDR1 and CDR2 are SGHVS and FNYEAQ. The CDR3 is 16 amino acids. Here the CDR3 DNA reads TGTGCCAGCAGCTTAGCGCCTTGGACAGGGAATTCACCCCTCCACTTT. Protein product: CASSLAPWTGNSPLHF. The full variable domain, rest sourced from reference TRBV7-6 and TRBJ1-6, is GAGVSQSPRYKVTKRGQDVALRCDPISGHVSLYWYRQALGQGPEFLTYFNYEAQQDKSGLPNDRFSAERPEGSISTLTIQRTEQRDSAMYRCASSLAPWTGNSPLHFGNGTRLTVT.

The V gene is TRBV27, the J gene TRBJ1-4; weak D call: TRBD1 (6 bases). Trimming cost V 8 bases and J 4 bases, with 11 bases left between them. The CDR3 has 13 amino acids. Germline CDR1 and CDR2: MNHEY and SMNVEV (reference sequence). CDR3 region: CASRDRSNEKLFF. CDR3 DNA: TGTGCCAGCCGTGACAGGAGTAATGAAAAACTGTTTTTT.

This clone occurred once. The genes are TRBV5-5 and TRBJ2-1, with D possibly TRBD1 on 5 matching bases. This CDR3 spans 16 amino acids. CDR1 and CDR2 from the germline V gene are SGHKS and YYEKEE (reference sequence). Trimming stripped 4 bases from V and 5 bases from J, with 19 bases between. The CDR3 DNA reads TGTGCCAGCAGCCGAGACAGTTCACTAACTCACAATGAGCAGTTCTTC. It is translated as CASSRDSSLTHNEQFF. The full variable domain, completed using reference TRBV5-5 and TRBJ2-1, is DAGVTQSPTHLIKTRGQQVTLRCSPISGHKSVSWYQQVLGQGPQFIFQYYEKEERGRGNFPDRFSARQFPNYSSELNVNALLLGDSALYLCASSRDSSLTHNEQFFGPGTRLTVL.

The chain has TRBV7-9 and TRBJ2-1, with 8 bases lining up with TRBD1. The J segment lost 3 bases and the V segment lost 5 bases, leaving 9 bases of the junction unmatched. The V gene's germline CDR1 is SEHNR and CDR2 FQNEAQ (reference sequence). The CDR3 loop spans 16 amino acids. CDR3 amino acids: CASSPRGPVNYNEQFF. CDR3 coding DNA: TGTGCCAGCAGCCCCAGGGGGCCGGTCAACTACAATGAGCAGTTCTTC.

The CDR3 loop reads CATGREGNSPLHF. CDR3 bases: TGTGCCACCGGACGGGAGGGGAATTCACCCCTCCACTTT. This rearrangement joins TRBV6-5 to TRBJ1-6; TRBD1 is a possible D gene (5 bases). Germline CDR1 MNHEY, CDR2 SVGAGI. Trimming removed 10 bases from V and 7 bases from J, with 14 bases in between. The CDR3 totals 13 residues.

CDR3 DNA sequence: TGTGCCAGCAGCCGGGACAACAGCAATCAGCCCCAGCATTTT. Protein: CASSRDNSNQPQHF. The rearrangement joins TRBV6-5 to TRBJ1-5; possible D gene TRBD1, 6 bases. Germline CDR1 reads MNHEY; CDR2 reads SVGAGI. This CDR3 region has 14 residues. V lost 6 bases to trimming and J lost 1 base, with 10 bases between them.

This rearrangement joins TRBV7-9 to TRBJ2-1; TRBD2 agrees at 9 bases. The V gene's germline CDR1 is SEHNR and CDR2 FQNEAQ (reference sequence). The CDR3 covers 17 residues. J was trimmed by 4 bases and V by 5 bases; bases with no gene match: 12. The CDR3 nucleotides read TGTGCCAGCAGCCCGAGGAGGTGGACTAGCGAGTACAATGAGCAGTTCTTC. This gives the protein CASSPRRWTSEYNEQFF.

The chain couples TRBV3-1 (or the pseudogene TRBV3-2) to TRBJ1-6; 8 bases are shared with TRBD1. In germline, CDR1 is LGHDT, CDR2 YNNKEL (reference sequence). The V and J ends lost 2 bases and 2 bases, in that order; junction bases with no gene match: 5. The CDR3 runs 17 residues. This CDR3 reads CASSQPTGVAYNSPLHF. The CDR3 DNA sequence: TGTGCCAGCAGCCAACCGACAGGGGTCGCCTATAATTCACCCCTCCACTTT.

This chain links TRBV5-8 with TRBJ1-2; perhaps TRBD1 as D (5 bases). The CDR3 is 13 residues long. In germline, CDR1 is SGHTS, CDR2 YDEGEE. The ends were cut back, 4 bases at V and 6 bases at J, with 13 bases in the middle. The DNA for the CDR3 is TGTGCCAGCAGCCCCCGGGGGATAGATGGCTACACCTTC. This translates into CASSPRGIDGYTF.

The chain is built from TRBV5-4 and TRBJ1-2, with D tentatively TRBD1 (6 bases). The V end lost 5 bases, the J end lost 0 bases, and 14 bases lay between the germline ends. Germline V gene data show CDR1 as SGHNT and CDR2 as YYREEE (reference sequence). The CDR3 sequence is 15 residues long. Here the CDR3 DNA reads TGTGCCAGCAGGACCGGGACAAACACTAACTATGGCTACACCTTC. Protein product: CASRTGTNTNYGYTF. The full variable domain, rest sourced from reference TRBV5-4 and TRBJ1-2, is ETGVTQSPTHLIKTRGQQVTLRCSSQSGHNTVSWYQQALGQGPQFIFQYYREEENGRGNFPPRFSGLQFPNYSSELNVNALELDDSALYLCASRTGTNTNYGYTFGSGTRLTVV.

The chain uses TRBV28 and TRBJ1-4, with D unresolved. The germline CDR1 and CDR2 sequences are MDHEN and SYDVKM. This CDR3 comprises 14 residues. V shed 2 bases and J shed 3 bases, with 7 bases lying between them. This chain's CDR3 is CASSLIVANEKLFF. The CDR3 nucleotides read TGTGCCAGCAGTTTAATTGTAGCTAATGAAAAACTGTTTTTT.

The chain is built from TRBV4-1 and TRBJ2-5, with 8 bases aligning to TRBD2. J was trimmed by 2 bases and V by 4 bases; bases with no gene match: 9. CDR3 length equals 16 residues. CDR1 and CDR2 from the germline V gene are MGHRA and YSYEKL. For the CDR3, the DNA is TGCGCCAGCAGCCTAGTCTTGGCTAGCGGGCAAGAGACCCAGTACTTC. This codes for CASSLVLASGQETQYF.

CDR3 loop: CASSESAVTGGNYGYTF. The CDR3 nucleotides are TGCGCCAGCAGTGAGTCAGCCGTGACAGGGGGGAACTATGGCTACACCTTC. V is TRBV10-2 and J is TRBJ1-2; 9 bases fit TRBD1. In germline, CDR1 is WSHSY, CDR2 SAAADI. The junction had 7 bases not matched to a gene; V was cut back by 0 bases and J by 2 bases. CDR3 size: 17 residues.

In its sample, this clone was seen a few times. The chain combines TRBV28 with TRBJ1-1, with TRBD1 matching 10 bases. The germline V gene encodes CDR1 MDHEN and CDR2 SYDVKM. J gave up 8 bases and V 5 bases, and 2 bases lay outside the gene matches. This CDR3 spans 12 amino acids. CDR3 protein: CASSRQGAEAFF. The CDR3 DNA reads TGTGCCAGCAGTCGACAGGGGGCAGAAGCTTTCTTT. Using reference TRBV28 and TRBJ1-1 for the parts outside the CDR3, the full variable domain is DVKVTQSSRYLVKRTGEKVFLECVQDMDHENMFWYRQDPGLGLRLIYFSYDVKMKEKGDIPEGYSVSREKKERFSLILESASTNQTSMYLCASSRQGAEAFFGQGTRLTVV.